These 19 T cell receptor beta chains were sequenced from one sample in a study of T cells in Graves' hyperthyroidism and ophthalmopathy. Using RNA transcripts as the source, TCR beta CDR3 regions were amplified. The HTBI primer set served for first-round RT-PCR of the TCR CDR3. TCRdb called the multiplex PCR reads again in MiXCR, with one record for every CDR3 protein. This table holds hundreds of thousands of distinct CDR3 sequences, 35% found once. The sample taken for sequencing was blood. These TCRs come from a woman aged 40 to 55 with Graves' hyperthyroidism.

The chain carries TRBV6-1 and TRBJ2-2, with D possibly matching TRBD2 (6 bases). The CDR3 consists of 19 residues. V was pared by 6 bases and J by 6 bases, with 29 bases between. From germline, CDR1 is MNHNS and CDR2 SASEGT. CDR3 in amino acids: CASRRDPFGGGGGAGELFF. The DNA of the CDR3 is TGTGCCAGCAGGCGAGACCCCTTCGGTGGGGGAGGAGGGGCCGGGGAGCTGTTTTTT.

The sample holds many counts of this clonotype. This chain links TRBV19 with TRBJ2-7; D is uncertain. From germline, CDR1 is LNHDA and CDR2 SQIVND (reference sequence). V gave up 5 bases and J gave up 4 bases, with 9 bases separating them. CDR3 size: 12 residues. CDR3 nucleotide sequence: TGTGCCAGTAGTCCCGCAGGATACGAGCAGTACTTC. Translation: CASSPAGYEQYF. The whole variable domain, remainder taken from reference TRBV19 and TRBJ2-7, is DGGITQSPKYLFRKEGQNVTLSCEQNLNHDAMYWYRQDPGQGLRLIYYSQIVNDFQKGDIAEGYSVSREKKESFPLTVTSAQKNPTAFYLCASSPAGYEQYFGPGTRLTVT.

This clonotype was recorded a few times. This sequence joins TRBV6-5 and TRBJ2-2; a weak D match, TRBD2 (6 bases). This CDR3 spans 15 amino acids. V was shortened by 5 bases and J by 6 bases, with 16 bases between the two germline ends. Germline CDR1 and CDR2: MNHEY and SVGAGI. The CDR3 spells CASSPAAGTPGELFF. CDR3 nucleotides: TGTGCCAGCAGTCCCGCGGCGGGGACGCCCGGGGAGCTGTTTTTT.

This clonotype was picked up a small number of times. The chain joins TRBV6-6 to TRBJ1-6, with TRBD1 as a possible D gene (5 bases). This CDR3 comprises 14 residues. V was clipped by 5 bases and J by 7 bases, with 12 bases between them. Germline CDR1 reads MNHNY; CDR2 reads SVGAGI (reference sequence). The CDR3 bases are TGTGCCAGCAGTCCTCGGGACCCGAATTCACCCCTCCACTTT. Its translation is CASSPRDPNSPLHF.

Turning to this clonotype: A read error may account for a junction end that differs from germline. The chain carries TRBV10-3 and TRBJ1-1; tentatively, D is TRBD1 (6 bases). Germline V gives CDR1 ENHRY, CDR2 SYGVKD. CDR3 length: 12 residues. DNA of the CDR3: TGTGCCAGCAGTTCGACGACAGGAGGAGCTTTCTTT. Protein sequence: CASSSTTGGAFF.

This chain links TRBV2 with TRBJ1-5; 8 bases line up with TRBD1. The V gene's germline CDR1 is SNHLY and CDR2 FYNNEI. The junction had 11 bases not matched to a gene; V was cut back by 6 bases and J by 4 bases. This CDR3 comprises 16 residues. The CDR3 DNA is TGTGCCAGCAGCCCCCTTGGACAGGGACGGAATCAGCCCCAGCATTTT. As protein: CASSPLGQGRNQPQHF.

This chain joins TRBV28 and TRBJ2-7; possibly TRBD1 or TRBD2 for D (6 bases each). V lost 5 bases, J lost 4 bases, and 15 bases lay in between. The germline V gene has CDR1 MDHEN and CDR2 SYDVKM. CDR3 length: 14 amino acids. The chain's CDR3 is CASSVGRDMYEQYF. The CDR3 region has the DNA TGTGCCAGCAGTGTCGGGCGGGACATGTACGAGCAGTACTTC.

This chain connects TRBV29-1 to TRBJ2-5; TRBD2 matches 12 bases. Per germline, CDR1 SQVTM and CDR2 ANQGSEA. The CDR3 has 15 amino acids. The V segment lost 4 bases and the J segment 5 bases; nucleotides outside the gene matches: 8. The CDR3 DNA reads TGCAGCGTTGGGGGTCATCTAGCGGGAGGGGAGACCCAGTACTTC. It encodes CSVGGHLAGGETQYF.

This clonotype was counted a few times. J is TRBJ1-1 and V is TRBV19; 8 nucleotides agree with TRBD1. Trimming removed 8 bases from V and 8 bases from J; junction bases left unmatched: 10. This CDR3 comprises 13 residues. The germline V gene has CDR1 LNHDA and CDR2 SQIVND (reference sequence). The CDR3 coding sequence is TGTGCCAGTGGAGGGCAGGGGGCGCGGGAAGCTTTCTTT. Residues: CASGGQGAREAFF.

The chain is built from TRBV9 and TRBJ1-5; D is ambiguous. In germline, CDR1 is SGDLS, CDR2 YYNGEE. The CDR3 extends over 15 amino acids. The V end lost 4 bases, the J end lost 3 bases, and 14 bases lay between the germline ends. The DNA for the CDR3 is TGTGCCAGCAGCCAAGATAGGGCAGTCAATCAGCCCCAGCATTTT. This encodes CASSQDRAVNQPQHF.

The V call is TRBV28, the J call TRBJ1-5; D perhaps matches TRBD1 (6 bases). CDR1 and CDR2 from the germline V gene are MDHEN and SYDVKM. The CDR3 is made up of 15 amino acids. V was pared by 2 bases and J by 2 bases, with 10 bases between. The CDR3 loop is CASSLQQGGNQPQHF. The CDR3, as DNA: TGTGCCAGCAGTTTACAACAGGGAGGCAATCAGCCCCAGCATTTT.

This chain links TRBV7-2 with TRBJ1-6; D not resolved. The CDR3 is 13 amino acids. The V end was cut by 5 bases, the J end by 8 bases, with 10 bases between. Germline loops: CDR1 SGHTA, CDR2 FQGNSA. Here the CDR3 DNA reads TGTGCCAGCAGCGAGGCAGTTTATTCACCCCTCCACTTT. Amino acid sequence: CASSEAVYSPLHF.

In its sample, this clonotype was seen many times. In nucleotides, the CDR3 is TGTGCCACCAGTGACCTCCGGGACAGCGGAAACACCATATATTTT. Amino acids: CATSDLRDSGNTIYF. The V gene is TRBV24-1, the J gene TRBJ1-3, with 7 bases aligning to TRBD1. Germline CDR1 reads KGHDR; CDR2 reads SFDVKD. Trimming cost V 4 bases and J 4 bases; bases outside gene matches: 6. The CDR3 contains 15 residues.

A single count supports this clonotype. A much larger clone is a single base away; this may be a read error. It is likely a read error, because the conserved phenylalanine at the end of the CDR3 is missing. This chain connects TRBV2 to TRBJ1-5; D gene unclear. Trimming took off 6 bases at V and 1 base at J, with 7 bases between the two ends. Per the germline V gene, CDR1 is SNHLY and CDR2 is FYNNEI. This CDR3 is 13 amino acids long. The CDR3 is CASSGRSNQPQHL. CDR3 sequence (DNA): TGTGCCAGCAGCGGACGGAGCAATCAGCCCCAGCATCTT.

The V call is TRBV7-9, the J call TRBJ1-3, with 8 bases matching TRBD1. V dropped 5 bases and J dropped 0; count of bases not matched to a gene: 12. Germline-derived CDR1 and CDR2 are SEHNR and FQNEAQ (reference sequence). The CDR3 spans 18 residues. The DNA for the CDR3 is TGTGCCAGCAGCCCGTATTGGGACAGGAGCCACTCTGGAAACACCATATATTTT. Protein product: CASSPYWDRSHSGNTIYF.

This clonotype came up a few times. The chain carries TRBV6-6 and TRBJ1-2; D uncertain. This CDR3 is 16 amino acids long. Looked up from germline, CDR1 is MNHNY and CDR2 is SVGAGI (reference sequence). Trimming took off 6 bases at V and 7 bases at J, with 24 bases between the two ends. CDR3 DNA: TGTGCCAGCAGCCACCTGGGTTCCCCGCCACGCCGTGGCTACACCTTC. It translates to CASSHLGSPPRRGYTF.

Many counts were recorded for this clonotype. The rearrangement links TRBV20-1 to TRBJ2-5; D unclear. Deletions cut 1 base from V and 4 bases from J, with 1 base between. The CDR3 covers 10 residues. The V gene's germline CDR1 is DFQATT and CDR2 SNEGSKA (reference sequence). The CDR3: CSARGETQYF. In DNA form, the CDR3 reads TGCAGTGCTAGAGGAGAGACCCAGTACTTC.

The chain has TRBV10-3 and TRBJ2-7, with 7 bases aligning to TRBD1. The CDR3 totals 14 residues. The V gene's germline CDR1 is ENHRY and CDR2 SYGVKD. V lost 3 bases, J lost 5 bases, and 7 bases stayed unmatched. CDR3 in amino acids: CAISEGRQGHEQYF. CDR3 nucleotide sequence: TGTGCCATCAGTGAAGGGAGACAGGGCCACGAGCAGTACTTC.

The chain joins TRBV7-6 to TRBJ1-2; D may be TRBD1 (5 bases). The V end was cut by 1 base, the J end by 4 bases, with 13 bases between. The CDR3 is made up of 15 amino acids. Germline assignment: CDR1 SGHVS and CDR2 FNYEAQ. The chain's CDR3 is CASSLGQGIGYGYTF. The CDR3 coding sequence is TGTGCCAGCAGCTTAGGGCAGGGTATCGGCTATGGCTACACCTTC. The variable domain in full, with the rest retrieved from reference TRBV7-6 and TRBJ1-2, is GAGVSQSPRYKVTKRGQDVALRCDPISGHVSLYWYRQALGQGPEFLTYFNYEAQQDKSGLPNDRFSAERPEGSISTLTIQRTEQRDSAMYRCASSLGQGIGYGYTFGSGTRLTVV.